This TCR beta chain is drawn from a study of T-cell reconstitution after alpha-beta-depleted transplantation in children (dated by TCRdb to the mid-2010s). Looking at the study overall: The study quantitatively tracked T-cell immune reconstitution after TCRalphabeta/CD19-depleted allogeneic hematopoietic cell transplantation in children using TCR repertoire profiling. Overall results and qualifications from the work: In some patients, the high TCRbeta diversity seen at day 60 was put down to recipient T cells and intrathymic progenitors that had survived conditioning. The apparently early recovery of alphabetaT-cell counts about two months after transplant reportedly depended on only several hundred rapidly expanded clones that came from non-depleted graft cells. The frequencies of hyperexpanded clones fell over the following months, and after one year, T-cell counts and TCRbeta diversity were mostly attributed to newly produced T cells.

CDR1 is given as KGHDR and CDR2 as SFDVKD, both from the germline V gene. Including the terminal cysteine and phenylalanine, the CDR3 comprises 16 residues. Solely the CDR3 DNA is kept, with 48 bases framed from the first base. V lost 5 bases and J lost 0 bases, and the count of bases not matched to a germline gene is 8. Library prep was done by PCR. Reads for this sample came from an Illumina HiSeq 2500. To normalize quantification of the TCRbeta repertoire, the TCR libraries were built with molecular barcoding that relied on unique molecular identifiers. In-frame beta chains were kept once TCRdb had trimmed the public reads at Q25 with fastp and called clones with MiXCR. One record per CDR3 amino acid sequence lists the most common genes and DNA. The sample table lists approximately 650,000 distinct CDR3 sequences, around 13% of them with a count of one. In total, the top ten clones hold 0.79% of the sample.

This clonotype was picked up many times. The clone's antigen remains unknown. It has no much larger one-base neighbor in the sample; base qualities were not kept. This sample's treatment or condition label indicates: allogeneic hematopoietic cell transplantation with graft depleted of TCRalphabeta T cells and CD19 B cells. The transplant recipients were children given TCRalphabeta/CD19-depleted allogeneic hematopoietic cell grafts. Sample: PBMCs, taken before TCRalphabeta/CD19-depleted stem cell transplant. The receptor comes from a girl aged 2 to 9 with congenital amegakaryocytic thrombocytopenia, due to receive a stem cell transplant. The rearranged segments are TRBV24-1 and TRBJ2-5, with 7 bases matching TRBD1. The nucleotide sequence reads as follows: TGTGCCACCAGTGGACAGGGAGTAAAGAACCAAGAGACCCAGTACTTC. This sequence encodes CATSGQGVKNQETQYF.